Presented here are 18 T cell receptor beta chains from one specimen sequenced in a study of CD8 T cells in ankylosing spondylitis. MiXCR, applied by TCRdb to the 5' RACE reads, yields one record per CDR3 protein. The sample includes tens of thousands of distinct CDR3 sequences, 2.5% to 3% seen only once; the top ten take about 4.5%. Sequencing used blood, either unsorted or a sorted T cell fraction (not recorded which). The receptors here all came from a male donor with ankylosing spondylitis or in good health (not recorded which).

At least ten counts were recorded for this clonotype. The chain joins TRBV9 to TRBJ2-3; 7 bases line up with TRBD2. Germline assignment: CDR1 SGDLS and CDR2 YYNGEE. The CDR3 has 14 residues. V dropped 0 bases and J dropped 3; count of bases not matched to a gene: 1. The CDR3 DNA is TGTGCCAGCAGCGTAGACGGGGGGACAGATACGCAGTATTTT. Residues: CASSVDGGTDTQYF.

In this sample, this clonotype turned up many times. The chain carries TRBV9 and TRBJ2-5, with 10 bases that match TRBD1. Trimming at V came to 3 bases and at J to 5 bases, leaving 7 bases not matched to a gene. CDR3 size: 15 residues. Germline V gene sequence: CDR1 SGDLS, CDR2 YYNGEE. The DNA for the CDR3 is TGTGCCAGCAGCGGCCGGACAGGGGGGGTGGAGACCCAGTACTTC. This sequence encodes CASSGRTGGVETQYF. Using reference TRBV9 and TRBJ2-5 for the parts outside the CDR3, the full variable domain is DSGVTQTPKHLITATGQRVTLRCSPRSGDLSVYWYQQSLDQGLQFLIQYYNGEERAKGNILERFSAQQFPDLHSELNLSSLELGDSALYFCASSGRTGGVETQYFGPGTRLLVL.

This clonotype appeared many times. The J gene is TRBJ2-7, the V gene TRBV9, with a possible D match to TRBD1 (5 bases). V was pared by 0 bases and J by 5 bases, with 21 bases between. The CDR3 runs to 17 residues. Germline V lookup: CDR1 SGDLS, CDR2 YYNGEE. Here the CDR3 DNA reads TGTGCCAGCAGCGTAGGTTTGGCCCAGGGTGTAAGGGACGAGCAGTACTTC. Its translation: CASSVGLAQGVRDEQYF.

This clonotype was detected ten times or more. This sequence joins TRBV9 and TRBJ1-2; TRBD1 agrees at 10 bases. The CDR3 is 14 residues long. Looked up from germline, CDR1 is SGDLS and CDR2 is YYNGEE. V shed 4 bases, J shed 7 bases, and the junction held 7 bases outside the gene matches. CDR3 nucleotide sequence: TGTGCCAGCAGCACATTGACAGGGGGCGGTGGCTACACCTTC. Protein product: CASSTLTGGGGYTF.

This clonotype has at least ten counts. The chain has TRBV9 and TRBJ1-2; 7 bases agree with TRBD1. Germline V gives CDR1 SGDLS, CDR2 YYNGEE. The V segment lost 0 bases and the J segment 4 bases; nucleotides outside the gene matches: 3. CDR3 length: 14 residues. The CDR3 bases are TGTGCCAGCAGCGTAGGACAGGGAGCCTATGGCTACACCTTC. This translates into CASSVGQGAYGYTF.

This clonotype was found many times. CDR3 sequence reads: CASSKRRTGATDTQYF. The DNA for the CDR3 is TGTGCCAGCAGCAAACGACGGACAGGGGCCACAGATACGCAGTATTTT. The chain links TRBV9 to TRBJ2-3; the match to TRBD1 covers 9 bases. Trimming at V came to 4 bases and at J to 2 bases, leaving 8 bases not matched to a gene. The CDR3 is made up of 16 amino acids. The germline CDR1 and CDR2 sequences are SGDLS and YYNGEE.

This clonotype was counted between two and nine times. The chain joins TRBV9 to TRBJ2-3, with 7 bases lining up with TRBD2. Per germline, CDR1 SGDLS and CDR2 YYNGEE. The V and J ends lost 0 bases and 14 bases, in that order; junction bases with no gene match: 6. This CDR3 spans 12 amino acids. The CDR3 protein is CASSVDVTSLYF. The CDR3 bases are TGTGCCAGCAGCGTAGATGTGACTAGCCTGTATTTT. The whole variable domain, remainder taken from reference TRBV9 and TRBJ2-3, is DSGVTQTPKHLITATGQRVTLRCSPRSGDLSVYWYQQSLDQGLQFLIQYYNGEERAKGNILERFSAQQFPDLHSELNLSSLELGDSALYFCASSVDVTSLYFGPGTRLTVL.

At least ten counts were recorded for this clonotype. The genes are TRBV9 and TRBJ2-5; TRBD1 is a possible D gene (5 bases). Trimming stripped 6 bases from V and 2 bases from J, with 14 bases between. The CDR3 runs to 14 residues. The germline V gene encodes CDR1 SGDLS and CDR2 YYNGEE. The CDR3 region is CASNPDRQQETQYF. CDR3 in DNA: TGTGCCAGCAACCCTGACAGACAGCAAGAGACCCAGTACTTC.

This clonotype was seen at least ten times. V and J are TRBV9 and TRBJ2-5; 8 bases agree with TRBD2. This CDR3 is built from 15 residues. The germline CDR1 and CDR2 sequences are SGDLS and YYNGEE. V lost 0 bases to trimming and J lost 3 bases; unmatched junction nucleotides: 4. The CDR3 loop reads CASSVAAGGEETQYF. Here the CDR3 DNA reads TGTGCCAGCAGCGTAGCGGCGGGGGGAGAAGAGACCCAGTACTTC.

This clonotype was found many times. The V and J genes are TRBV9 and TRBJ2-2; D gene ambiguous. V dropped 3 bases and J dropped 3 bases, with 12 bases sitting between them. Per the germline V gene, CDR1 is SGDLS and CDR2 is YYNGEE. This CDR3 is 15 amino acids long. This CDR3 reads CASSDWRSDTGELFF. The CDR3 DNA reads TGTGCCAGCAGCGACTGGCGGTCAGACACCGGGGAGCTGTTTTTT.

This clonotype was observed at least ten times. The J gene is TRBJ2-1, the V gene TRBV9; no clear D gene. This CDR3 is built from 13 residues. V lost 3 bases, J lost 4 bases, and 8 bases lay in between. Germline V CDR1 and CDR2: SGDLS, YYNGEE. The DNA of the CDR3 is TGTGCCAGCAGCGGTAGCTGGTACAATGAGCAGTTCTTC. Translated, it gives CASSGSWYNEQFF.

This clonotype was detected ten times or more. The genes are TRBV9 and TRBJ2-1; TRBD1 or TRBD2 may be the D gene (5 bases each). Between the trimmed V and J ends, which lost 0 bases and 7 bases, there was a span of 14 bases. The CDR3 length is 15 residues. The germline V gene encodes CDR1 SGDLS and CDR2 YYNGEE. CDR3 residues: CASSVDPGSRNEQFF. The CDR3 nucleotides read TGTGCCAGCAGCGTAGACCCAGGGAGTCGAAATGAGCAGTTCTTC.

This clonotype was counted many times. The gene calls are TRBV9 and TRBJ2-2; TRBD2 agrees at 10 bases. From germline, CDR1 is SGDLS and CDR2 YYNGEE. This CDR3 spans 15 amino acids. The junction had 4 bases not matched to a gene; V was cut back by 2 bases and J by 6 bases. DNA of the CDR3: TGTGCCAGCAGCGTCAGCGGGAGGGCCGCCGGGGAGCTGTTTTTT. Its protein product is CASSVSGRAAGELFF.

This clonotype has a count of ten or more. CDR3 residues: CASSVGVPRGGTDTQYF. The CDR3, as DNA: TGTGCCAGCAGCGTAGGGGTACCTCGGGGGGGCACAGATACGCAGTATTTT. The chain uses TRBV9 and TRBJ2-3, with TRBD2 identical over 7 bases. The V gene end was trimmed by 0 bases and the J gene end by 1 base; junction bases not matched to a gene: 8. The CDR3 runs 17 residues. Germline loops: CDR1 SGDLS, CDR2 YYNGEE.

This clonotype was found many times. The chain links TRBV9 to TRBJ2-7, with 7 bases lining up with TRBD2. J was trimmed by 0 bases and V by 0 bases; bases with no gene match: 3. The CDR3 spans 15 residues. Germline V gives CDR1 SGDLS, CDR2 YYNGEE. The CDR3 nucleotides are TGTGCCAGCAGCGTAGAGGGCGGGAGCTCCTACGAGCAGTACTTC. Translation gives CASSVEGGSSYEQYF.

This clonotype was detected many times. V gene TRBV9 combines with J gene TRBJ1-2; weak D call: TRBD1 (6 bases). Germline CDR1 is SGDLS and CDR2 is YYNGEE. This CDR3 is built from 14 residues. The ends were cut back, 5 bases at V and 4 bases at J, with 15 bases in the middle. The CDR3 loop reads CASRAGGAGYGYTF. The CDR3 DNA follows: TGTGCCAGCAGGGCGGGGGGGGCAGGCTATGGCTACACCTTC.

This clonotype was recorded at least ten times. The CDR3 DNA is TGTGCCAGCAGCGTAGGCGGGATACGCACAGATACGCAGTATTTT. Encoded protein: CASSVGGIRTDTQYF. The chain couples TRBV9 to TRBJ2-3, with a weak D call TRBD2 (6 bases). Germline CDR1 reads SGDLS; CDR2 reads YYNGEE. Trimming pared 0 bases from V and 1 base from J, leaving 9 bases between. This CDR3 has 15 residues.

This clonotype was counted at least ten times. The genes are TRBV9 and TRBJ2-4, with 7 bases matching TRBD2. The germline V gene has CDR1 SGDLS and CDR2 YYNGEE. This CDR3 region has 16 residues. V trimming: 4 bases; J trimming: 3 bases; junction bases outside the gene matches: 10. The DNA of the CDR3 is TGTGCCAGCAGCCCAGGCGGGGGAGTGGTCAAAAACATTCAGTACTTC. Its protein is CASSPGGGVVKNIQYF.